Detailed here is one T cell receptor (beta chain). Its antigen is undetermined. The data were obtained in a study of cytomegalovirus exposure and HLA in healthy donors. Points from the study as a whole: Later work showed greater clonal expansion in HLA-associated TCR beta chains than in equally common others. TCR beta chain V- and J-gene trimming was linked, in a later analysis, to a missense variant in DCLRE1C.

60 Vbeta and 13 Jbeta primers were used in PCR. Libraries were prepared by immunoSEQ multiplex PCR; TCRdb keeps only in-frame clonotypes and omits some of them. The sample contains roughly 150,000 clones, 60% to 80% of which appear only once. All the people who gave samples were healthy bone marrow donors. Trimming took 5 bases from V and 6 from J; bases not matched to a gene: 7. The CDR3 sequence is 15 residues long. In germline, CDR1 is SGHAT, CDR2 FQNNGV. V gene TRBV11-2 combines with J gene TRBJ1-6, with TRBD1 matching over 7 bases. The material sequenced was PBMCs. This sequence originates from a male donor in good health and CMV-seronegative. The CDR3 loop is CASSLGTVLNSPLHF. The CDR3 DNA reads TGTGCCAGCAGCCTAGGGACAGTTCTTAATTCACCCCTCCACTTT.